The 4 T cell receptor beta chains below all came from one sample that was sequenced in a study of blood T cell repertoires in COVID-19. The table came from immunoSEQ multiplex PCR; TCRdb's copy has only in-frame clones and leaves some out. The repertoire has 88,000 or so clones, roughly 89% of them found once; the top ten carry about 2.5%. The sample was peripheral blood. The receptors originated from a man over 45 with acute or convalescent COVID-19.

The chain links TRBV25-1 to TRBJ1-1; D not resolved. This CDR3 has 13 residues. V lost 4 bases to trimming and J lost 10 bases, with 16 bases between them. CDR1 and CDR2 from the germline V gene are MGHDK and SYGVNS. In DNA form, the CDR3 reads TGTGCCAGCAGTGCGGGGTTCCGGGGTAGAGCTTTCTTT. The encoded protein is CASSAGFRGRAFF.

CDR3 in DNA: TGTGCCAGCAGCCAGCGGGAGGCCGACTACGAGCAGTACTTC. Encoded protein: CASSQREADYEQYF. The rearrangement joins TRBV5-4 to TRBJ2-7; 9 bases match TRBD2. The germline V gene encodes CDR1 SGHNT and CDR2 YYREEE (reference sequence). The CDR3 covers 14 residues. V lost 4 bases to trimming and J lost 3 bases; unmatched junction nucleotides: 5.

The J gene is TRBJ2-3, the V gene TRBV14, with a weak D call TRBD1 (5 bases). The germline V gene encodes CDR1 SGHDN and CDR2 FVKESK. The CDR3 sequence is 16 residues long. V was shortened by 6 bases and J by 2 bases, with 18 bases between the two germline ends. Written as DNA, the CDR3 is TGTGCCAGCAGACGCGATGGGCAGGGCCCCACAGATACGCAGTATTTT. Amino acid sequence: CASRRDGQGPTDTQYF.

The CDR3 region has the DNA TGTGCCAGCAGCAAAGCCGCCGACTTCACCTACGAGCAGTACTTC. It is translated as CASSKAADFTYEQYF. The chain recombines TRBV21-1 with TRBJ2-7; the D call of TRBD2 is as the table states it, not checked on the DNA. TRBV21-1 is noted as a pseudogene. The CDR3 has 15 residues.